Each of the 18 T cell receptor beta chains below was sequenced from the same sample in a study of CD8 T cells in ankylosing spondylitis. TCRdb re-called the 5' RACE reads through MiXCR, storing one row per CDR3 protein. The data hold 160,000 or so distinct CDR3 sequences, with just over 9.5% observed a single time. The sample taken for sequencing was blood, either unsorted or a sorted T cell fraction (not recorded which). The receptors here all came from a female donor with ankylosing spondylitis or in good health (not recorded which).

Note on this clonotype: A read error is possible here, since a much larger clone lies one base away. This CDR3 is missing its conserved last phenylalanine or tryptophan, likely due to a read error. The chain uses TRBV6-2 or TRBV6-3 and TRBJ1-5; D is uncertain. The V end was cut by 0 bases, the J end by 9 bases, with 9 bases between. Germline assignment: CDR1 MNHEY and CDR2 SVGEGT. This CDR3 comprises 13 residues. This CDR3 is CASSYSSGWPQHL. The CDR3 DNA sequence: TGTGCCAGCAGTTACTCGAGCGGGTGGCCCCAGCATCTT.

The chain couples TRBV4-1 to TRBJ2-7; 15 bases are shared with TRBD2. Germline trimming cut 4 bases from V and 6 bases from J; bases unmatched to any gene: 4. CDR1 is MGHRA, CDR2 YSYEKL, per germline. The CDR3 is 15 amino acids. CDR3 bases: TGCGCCAGCAGCCTGAGGACTAGCGGGAGGGGCGAGCAGTACTTC. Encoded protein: CASSLRTSGRGEQYF.

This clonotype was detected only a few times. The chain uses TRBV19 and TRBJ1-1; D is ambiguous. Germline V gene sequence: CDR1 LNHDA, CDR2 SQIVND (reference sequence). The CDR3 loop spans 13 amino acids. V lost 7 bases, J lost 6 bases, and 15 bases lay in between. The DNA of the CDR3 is TGTGCCAGTACGCTGTGGGCAGAGTCTGAAGCTTTCTTT. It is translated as CASTLWAESEAFF.

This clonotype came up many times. This CDR3 reads CASSYLGHPRPYQPQHF. As DNA, the CDR3 is TGTGCCAGCAGTTACCTGGGACATCCTAGACCTTATCAGCCCCAGCATTTT. The chain couples TRBV6-2 or TRBV6-3 to TRBJ1-5; maybe TRBD1 (6 bases). V was pared by 2 bases and J by 5 bases, with 19 bases between. Germline lookup yields CDR1 MNHEY and CDR2 SVGEGT. This CDR3 contains 17 residues.

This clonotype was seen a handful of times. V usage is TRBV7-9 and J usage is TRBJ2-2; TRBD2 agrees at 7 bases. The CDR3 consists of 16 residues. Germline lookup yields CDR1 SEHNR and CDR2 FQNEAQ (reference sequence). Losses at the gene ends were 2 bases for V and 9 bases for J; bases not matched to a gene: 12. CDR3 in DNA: TGTGCCAGCAGCTTAACTTCGGGAGGCCCAACCCGGGAGCTGTTTTTT. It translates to CASSLTSGGPTRELFF.

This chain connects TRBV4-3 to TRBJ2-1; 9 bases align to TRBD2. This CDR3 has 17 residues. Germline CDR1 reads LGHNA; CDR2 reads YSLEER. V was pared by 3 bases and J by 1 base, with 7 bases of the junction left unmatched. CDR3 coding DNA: TGCGCCAGCAGCCAGTCAGATAGCGGGAGTTCCTACAATGAGCAGTTCTTC. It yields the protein CASSQSDSGSSYNEQFF.

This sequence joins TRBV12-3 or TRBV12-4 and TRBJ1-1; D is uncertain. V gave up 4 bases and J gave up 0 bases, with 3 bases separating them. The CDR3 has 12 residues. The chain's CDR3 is CASSWLNTEAFF. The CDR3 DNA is TGTGCCAGCAGTTGGTTGAACACTGAAGCTTTCTTT.

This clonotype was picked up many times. The CDR3 nucleotides are TGCGCCAGCAGCCAAGATCCCCTGAGGCTAGCAAGCGGGGAGCTGTTTTTT. Protein sequence: CASSQDPLRLASGELFF. The V call is TRBV4-3, the J call TRBJ2-2; the D gene is possibly TRBD2 (5 bases). CDR3 length: 17 amino acids. The germline CDR1 and CDR2 sequences are LGHNA and YSLEER. V was trimmed by 0 bases and J by 7 bases, leaving 18 bases between them.

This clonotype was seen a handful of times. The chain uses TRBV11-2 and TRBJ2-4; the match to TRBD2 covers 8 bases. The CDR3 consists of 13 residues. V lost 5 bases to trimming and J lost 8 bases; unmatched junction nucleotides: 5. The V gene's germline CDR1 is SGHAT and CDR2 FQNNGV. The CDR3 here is CASSPAGGDIQYF. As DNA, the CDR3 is TGTGCCAGCAGCCCCGCCGGGGGGGACATTCAGTACTTC.

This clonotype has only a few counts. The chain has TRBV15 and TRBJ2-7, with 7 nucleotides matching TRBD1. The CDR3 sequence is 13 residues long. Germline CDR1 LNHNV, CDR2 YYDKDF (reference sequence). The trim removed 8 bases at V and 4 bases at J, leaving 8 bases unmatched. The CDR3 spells CATSPGQRYEQYF. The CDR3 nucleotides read TGTGCCACCTCTCCGGGACAGAGGTACGAGCAGTACTTC.

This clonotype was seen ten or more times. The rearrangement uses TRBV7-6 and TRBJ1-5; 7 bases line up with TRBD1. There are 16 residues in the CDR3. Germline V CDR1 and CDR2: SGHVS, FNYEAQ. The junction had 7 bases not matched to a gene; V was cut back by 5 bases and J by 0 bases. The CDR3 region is CASSRQAGGSNQPQHF. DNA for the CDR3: TGTGCCAGCAGCCGCCAGGCAGGGGGTAGCAATCAGCCCCAGCATTTT.

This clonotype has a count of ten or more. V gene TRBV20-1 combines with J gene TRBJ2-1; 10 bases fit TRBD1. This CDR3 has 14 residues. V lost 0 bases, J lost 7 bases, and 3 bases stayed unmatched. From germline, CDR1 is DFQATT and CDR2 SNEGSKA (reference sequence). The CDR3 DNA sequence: TGCAGTGCTAGAGATTGGGACAGGGGAAATGAGCAGTTCTTC. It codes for CSARDWDRGNEQFF.

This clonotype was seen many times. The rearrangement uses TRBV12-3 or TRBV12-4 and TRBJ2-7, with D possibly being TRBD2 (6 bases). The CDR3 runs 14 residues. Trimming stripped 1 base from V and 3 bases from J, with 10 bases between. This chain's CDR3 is CASSLEPGDYEQYF. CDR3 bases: TGTGCCAGCAGTTTAGAGCCGGGGGACTACGAGCAGTACTTC.

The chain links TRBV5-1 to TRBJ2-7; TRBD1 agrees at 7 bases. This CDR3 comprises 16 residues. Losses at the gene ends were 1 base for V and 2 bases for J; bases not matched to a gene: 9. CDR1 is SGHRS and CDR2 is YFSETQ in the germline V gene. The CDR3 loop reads CASSLNDRVSTYEQYF. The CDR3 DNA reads TGCGCCAGCAGCTTGAACGACAGGGTATCAACCTACGAGCAGTACTTC.

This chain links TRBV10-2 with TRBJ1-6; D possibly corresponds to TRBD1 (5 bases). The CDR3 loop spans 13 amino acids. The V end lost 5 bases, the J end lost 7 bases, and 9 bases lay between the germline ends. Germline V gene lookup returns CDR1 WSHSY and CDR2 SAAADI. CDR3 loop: CASSMAGNSPLHF. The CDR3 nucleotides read TGCGCCAGCAGTATGGCAGGGAATTCACCCCTCCACTTT.

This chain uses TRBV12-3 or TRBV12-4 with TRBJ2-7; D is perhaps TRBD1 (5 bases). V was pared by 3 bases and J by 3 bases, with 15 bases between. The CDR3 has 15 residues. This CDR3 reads CASSFTTAEFYEQYF. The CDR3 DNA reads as TGTGCCAGCAGTTTCACGACAGCAGAGTTCTACGAGCAGTACTTC.

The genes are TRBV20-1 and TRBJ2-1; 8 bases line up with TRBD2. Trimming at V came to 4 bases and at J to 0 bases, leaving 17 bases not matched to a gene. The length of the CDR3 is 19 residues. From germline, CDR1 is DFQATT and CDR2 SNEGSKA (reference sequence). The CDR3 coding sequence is TGCAGTGCTACCCCATTAGGGCTAGCGGGTGGTGGCTCCTACAATGAGCAGTTCTTC. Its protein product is CSATPLGLAGGGSYNEQFF.

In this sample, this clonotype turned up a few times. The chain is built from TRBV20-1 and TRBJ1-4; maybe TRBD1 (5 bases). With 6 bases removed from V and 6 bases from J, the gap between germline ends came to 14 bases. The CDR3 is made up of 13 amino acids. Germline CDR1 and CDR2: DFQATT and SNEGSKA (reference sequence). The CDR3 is CSAKEGGDEKLFF. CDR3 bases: TGCAGTGCCAAAGAAGGAGGGGATGAAAAACTGTTTTTT.